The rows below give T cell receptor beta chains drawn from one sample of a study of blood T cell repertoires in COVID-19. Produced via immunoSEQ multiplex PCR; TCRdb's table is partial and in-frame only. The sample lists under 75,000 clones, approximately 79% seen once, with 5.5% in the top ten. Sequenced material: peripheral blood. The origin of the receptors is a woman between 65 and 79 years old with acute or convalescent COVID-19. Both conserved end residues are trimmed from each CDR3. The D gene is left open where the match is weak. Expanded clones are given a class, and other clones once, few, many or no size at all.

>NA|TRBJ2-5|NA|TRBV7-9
ASSLGGGEGQETQY
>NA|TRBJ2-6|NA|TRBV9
ASSEPEQHLQGANVLT
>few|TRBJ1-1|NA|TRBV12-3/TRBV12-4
ASSPPKNTEAF
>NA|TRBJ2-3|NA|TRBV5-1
ASSLEGADTQY
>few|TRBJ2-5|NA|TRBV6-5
ATNVWTAQETQY
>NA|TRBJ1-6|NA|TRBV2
ASRPSAGYSPLH
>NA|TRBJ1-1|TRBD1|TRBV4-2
ASSLATGSEAF
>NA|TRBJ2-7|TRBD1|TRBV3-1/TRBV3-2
ASSLGTGRSEQY
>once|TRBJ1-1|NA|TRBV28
ASSRVGQFNTEAF
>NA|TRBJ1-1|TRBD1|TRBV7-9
ASSFRQGGNTEAF
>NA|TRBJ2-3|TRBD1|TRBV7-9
ASSPGQETDTQY
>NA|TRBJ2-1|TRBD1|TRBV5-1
ASSPGDSSYNEQF
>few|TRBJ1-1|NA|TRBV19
ASSMGAGDLNTEAF
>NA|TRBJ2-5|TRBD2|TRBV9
ASSVDSSGGTQY
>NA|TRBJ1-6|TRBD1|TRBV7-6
ASSLGTENSPLH
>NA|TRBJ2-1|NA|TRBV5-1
ASQAGSVAYNEQF
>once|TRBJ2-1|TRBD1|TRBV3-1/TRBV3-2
ASSQADRGDEQF
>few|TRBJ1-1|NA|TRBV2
ASKGQQNTEAF
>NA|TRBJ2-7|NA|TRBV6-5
ASQIPGQSEQY
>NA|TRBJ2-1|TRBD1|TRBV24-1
ATSDAGQGNEQF
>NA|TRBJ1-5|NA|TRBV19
ASTQVAGRGGNQPQH
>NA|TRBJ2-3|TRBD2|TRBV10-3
AISAAAGGTDTQY
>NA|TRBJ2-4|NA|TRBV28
ASSRSGDPGNIQY
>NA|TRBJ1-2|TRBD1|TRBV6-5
ASSSGQGGYT
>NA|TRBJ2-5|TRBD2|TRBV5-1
ASSPEGGGLIPKQETQY
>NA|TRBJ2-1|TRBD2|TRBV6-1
ASSQPGLAGNEQF
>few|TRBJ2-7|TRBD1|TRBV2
ASSQTGFGEQY
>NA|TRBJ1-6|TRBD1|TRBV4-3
ASSLGTGVSPLH
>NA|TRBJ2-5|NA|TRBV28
ASSLGRGRSETQY
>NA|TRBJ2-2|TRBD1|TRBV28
ASSPGGTGTGELF
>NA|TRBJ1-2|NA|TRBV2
ASSDRGYYGYT
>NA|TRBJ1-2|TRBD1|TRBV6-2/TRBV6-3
ASSPDRRRASYT
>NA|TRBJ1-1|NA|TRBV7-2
ASSWGGYTEAF
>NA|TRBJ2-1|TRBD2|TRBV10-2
ASSRTSGGAGSYNEQF
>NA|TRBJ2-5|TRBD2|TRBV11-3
ASSAVRGGRETQY
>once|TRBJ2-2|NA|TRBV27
ASSPRVGGTGELF
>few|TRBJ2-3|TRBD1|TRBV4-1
ASSPNRGSTDTQY
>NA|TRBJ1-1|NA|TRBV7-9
AAQPVGTRGGAF
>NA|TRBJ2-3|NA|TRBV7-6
ASSFDGVTDTQY
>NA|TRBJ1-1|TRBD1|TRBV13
ASSFQGARNTEAF
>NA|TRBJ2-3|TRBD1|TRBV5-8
ASTMGTGGSRDTQY
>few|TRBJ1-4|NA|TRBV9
ASSVEGRANEKLF
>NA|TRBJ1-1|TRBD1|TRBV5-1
ASSPLTGGSTEAF
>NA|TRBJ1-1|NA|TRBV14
ASSQGPGSTEAF
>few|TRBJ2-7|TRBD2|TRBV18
ASSPRASGSYEQY
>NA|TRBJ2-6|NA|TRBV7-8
ASSLGVGASGANVLT
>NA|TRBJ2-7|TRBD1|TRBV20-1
SGRQGYEQY
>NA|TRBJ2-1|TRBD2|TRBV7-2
ASSSPRTSGSSYNEQF
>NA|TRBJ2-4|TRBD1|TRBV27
ASMLDRAVSDIQY
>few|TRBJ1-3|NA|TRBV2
ASSDRLISGNTIY
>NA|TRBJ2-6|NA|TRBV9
ASSGWTAGANVLT
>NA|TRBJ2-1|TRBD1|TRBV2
ASSADRGPYNEQF
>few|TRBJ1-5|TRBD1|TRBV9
ASSARTGEAHSNQPQH